A selection of T cell receptor beta chains follows, all from one sample in a study of radiation and T cells in renal cell carcinoma. The method was immunoSEQ multiplex PCR; TCRdb's version includes in-frame clones alone and lacks a portion of them. The table lists 130,000 to 150,000 clones, about 88% of them singletons. The sample here was blood, taken from a patient whose treatment included radiotherapy and nephrectomy. These receptors all stem from a woman aged 50 to 60 with renal cell carcinoma. Both conserved end residues are part of each CDR3. Each record gives: clone size, J gene, V gene, D gene, CDR3 DNA, CDR3 protein. A D gene is named only where the DNA matches it firmly. Some rows mark clone size as missing; the rest say once, few, many or name a class of expanded clone.

clone size: .
J gene: TRBJ1-4
V gene: TRBV5-1
D gene: .
CDR3 DNA: TGCGCCAGCAGCTTGGAAGGTACAACTAATGAAAAACTGTTTTTT
CDR3 protein: CASSLEGTTNEKLFF

clone size: .
J gene: TRBJ1-5
V gene: TRBV5-1
D gene: TRBD1
CDR3 DNA: TGCGCCAGCAGCTTGTGGACAGGGGAGGGTCAGCCCCAGCATTTT
CDR3 protein: CASSLWTGEGQPQHF

clone size: .
J gene: TRBJ1-6
V gene: TRBV25-1
D gene: TRBD1
CDR3 DNA: TGTGCCAGCAGTTTAGGGGGGACAGGGGATTCACCCCTCCACTTT
CDR3 protein: CASSLGGTGDSPLHF

clone size: .
J gene: TRBJ2-1
V gene: TRBV5-1
D gene: TRBD1
CDR3 DNA: TGCGCCAGCAGTTCCGGGACAGGGGGCTCCTACAATGAGCAGTTCTTC
CDR3 protein: CASSSGTGGSYNEQFF

clone size: once
J gene: TRBJ1-5
V gene: TRBV2
D gene: TRBD1
CDR3 DNA: TGTGCCAGCAGAACCGGGACAGCTAGCAATCAGCCCCAGCATTTT
CDR3 protein: CASRTGTASNQPQHF

clone size: .
J gene: TRBJ1-5
V gene: TRBV19
D gene: .
CDR3 DNA: TGTGCCAGTAGAGCTTTCGGCCCTAATCAGCCCCAGCATTTT
CDR3 protein: CASRAFGPNQPQHF

clone size: .
J gene: TRBJ1-2
V gene: TRBV6-5
D gene: .
CDR3 DNA: TGTGCCAGCAGTTACTGGCTGGGACAAACTAACTATGGCTACACCTTC
CDR3 protein: CASSYWLGQTNYGYTF

clone size: .
J gene: TRBJ1-1
V gene: TRBV6-1
D gene: TRBD1
CDR3 DNA: TGTGCCAGCGACGACAGGGTAGTTGCTGAAGCTTTCTTT
CDR3 protein: CASDDRVVAEAFF

clone size: .
J gene: TRBJ2-3
V gene: TRBV5-1
D gene: TRBD1
CDR3 DNA: TGCGCCAGCCCGGGTTTGACAGGGGAGAGCACAGATACGCAGTATTTT
CDR3 protein: CASPGLTGESTDTQYF

clone size: .
J gene: TRBJ2-3
V gene: TRBV2
D gene: .
CDR3 DNA: TGTGCCAGCCGGGACTCCTTGGGGGGGCAGTATTTT
CDR3 protein: CASRDSLGGQYF

clone size: once
J gene: TRBJ2-4
V gene: TRBV7-2
D gene: .
CDR3 DNA: TGTGCCAGCAGCTTAGGGGGAAGTGGAAGTAACATTCAGTACTTC
CDR3 protein: CASSLGGSGSNIQYF

clone size: .
J gene: TRBJ1-2
V gene: TRBV9
D gene: TRBD1
CDR3 DNA: TGTGCCAGCAGCGAACGGACAGGGGGCCGAGGAGGCTACACCTTC
CDR3 protein: CASSERTGGRGGYTF

clone size: .
J gene: TRBJ2-3
V gene: TRBV5-1
D gene: TRBD2
CDR3 DNA: TGCGCCAGCAGCTTACTAGCGGGGGGCCTGGCAGATACGCAGTATTTT
CDR3 protein: CASSLLAGGLADTQYF

clone size: few
J gene: TRBJ2-2
V gene: TRBV2
D gene: .
CDR3 DNA: TGTGCCAGCAGTGTCTACAGGGCCGGGGAGCTGTTTTTT
CDR3 protein: CASSVYRAGELFF

clone size: .
J gene: TRBJ1-1
V gene: TRBV7-2
D gene: .
CDR3 DNA: TGTGCCAGCAGCTTGTGGAGTTCAAAAGAAGCTTTCTTT
CDR3 protein: CASSLWSSKEAFF

clone size: .
J gene: TRBJ2-1
V gene: TRBV5-4
D gene: TRBD2
CDR3 DNA: TGTGCCAGCAGCTTGGGAGGCGGGGGGTCCCCTGAGCAGTTCTTC
CDR3 protein: CASSLGGGGSPEQFF

clone size: .
J gene: TRBJ1-3
V gene: TRBV2
D gene: .
CDR3 DNA: TGTGCCAGCACGCTCGAGAGCTCTGGAAACACCATATATTTT
CDR3 protein: CASTLESSGNTIYF

clone size: .
J gene: TRBJ1-6
V gene: TRBV30
D gene: .
CDR3 DNA: TGTGCCTGGAGGGACAGTCTAAGGGGCCTCCACTTT
CDR3 protein: CAWRDSLRGLHF

clone size: .
J gene: TRBJ1-2
V gene: TRBV9
D gene: .
CDR3 DNA: TGTGCCAGCAGCGAGAGGGACGGCCTCCCCTTCACCTTC
CDR3 protein: CASSERDGLPFTF

clone size: .
J gene: TRBJ1-3
V gene: TRBV9
D gene: TRBD1
CDR3 DNA: TGTGCCAGCAGCGCCAGGGACAGAGGAAACACCATATATTTT
CDR3 protein: CASSARDRGNTIYF

clone size: .
J gene: TRBJ2-5
V gene: TRBV7-6
D gene: TRBD2
CDR3 DNA: TGTGCCAGCAGCTTACCTAGCGGGGGGTTGGAGACCCAGTACTTC
CDR3 protein: CASSLPSGGLETQYF

clone size: .
J gene: TRBJ2-7
V gene: TRBV19
D gene: TRBD1
CDR3 DNA: TGTGCCAGTAGTATAAAAACAGGGGCCGAGGGTTACGAGCAGTACTTC
CDR3 protein: CASSIKTGAEGYEQYF

clone size: .
J gene: TRBJ2-2
V gene: TRBV5-3
D gene: TRBD1
CDR3 DNA: TGTGCCAGAAGCTTGGATCGACGGACAGGGGGCACCGGGGAGCTGTTTTTT
CDR3 protein: CARSLDRRTGGTGELFF

clone size: .
J gene: TRBJ2-2
V gene: TRBV9
D gene: .
CDR3 DNA: TGTGCCAGCAGCGTAGCTTGGGGAGCGAACACCGGGGAGCTGTTTTTT
CDR3 protein: CASSVAWGANTGELFF

clone size: .
J gene: TRBJ1-5
V gene: TRBV30
D gene: .
CDR3 DNA: TGTGCCTCCGGCAGGGAGCTTGGCAATCAGCCCCAGCATTTT
CDR3 protein: CASGRELGNQPQHF

clone size: .
J gene: TRBJ2-3
V gene: TRBV19
D gene: TRBD1
CDR3 DNA: TGTGCCAGTAGTATCCCAGGGGGAACGCTGCCTAGCACAGATACGCAGTATTTT
CDR3 protein: CASSIPGGTLPSTDTQYF

clone size: .
J gene: TRBJ1-3
V gene: TRBV2
D gene: .
CDR3 DNA: TGTGCCAGCAGTGAAGAGAACACCATATATTTT
CDR3 protein: CASSEENTIYF

clone size: few
J gene: TRBJ1-4
V gene: TRBV5-1
D gene: TRBD1
CDR3 DNA: TGCGCCAGCACTACCGGACAGGGGTTCGCTAATGAAAAACTGTTTTTT
CDR3 protein: CASTTGQGFANEKLFF

clone size: .
J gene: TRBJ1-1
V gene: TRBV7-9
D gene: .
CDR3 DNA: TGTGCCAGCAGCTTAAGGGTAGCGGTTGCGAACACTGAAGCTTTCTTT
CDR3 protein: CASSLRVAVANTEAFF

clone size: .
J gene: TRBJ1-2
V gene: TRBV7-2
D gene: .
CDR3 DNA: TGTGCCAGCAGCTCTGCTAGATCCGGGACGGAATATGGCTACACCTTC
CDR3 protein: CASSSARSGTEYGYTF

clone size: .
J gene: TRBJ2-3
V gene: TRBV7-2
D gene: .
CDR3 DNA: TGTGCCAGCAGCTTTACGGGGCAAGATACGCAGTATTTT
CDR3 protein: CASSFTGQDTQYF

clone size: .
J gene: TRBJ2-3
V gene: TRBV5-1
D gene: .
CDR3 DNA: TGCGCCAGCAGCTTGGGGGGGGCCCGCACAGATACGCAGTATTTT
CDR3 protein: CASSLGGARTDTQYF

clone size: .
J gene: TRBJ1-1
V gene: TRBV6-5
D gene: .
CDR3 DNA: TGTGCCAGCAGTTACTCGGGGGGGCCGAACACTGAAGCTTTCTTT
CDR3 protein: CASSYSGGPNTEAFF

clone size: .
J gene: TRBJ2-5
V gene: TRBV5-1
D gene: TRBD2
CDR3 DNA: TGCGCCAGCAGACGGGGACTAACCCAAGAGACCCAGTACTTC
CDR3 protein: CASRRGLTQETQYF

clone size: .
J gene: TRBJ2-6
V gene: TRBV6-5
D gene: .
CDR3 DNA: TGTGCCAGCAGCCTAGGGGACTCTGGGGCCAACGTCCTGACTTTC
CDR3 protein: CASSLGDSGANVLTF

clone size: .
J gene: TRBJ1-3
V gene: TRBV10-2
D gene: TRBD1
CDR3 DNA: TGCGCCAGCGCTTCGACAGGGTCCTCTGGAAACACCATATATTTT
CDR3 protein: CASASTGSSGNTIYF

clone size: few
J gene: TRBJ1-1
V gene: TRBV30
D gene: .
CDR3 DNA: TGTGCCTGGAGCGACATGAACACTGAAGCTTTCTTT
CDR3 protein: CAWSDMNTEAFF

clone size: .
J gene: TRBJ1-1
V gene: TRBV5-4
D gene: .
CDR3 DNA: TGTGCCAGCAGCTTGGACAGCTACCAGGGGACTGAAGCTTTCTTT
CDR3 protein: CASSLDSYQGTEAFF

clone size: once
J gene: TRBJ2-3
V gene: TRBV11-2
D gene: .
CDR3 DNA: TGTGCCAGCAGTTTGGGGGCAGGGGCCTCCGATACGCAGTATTTT
CDR3 protein: CASSLGAGASDTQYF

clone size: .
J gene: TRBJ2-1
V gene: TRBV13
D gene: TRBD2
CDR3 DNA: TGTGCCAGCAGCTTAGCGGGACTAGCGATCAATGAGCAGTTCTTC
CDR3 protein: CASSLAGLAINEQFF

clone size: .
J gene: TRBJ2-2
V gene: TRBV7-2
D gene: .
CDR3 DNA: TGTGCCAGCAGCTTAGGGACACCTTCCTTTCGCACCGGGGAGCTGTTTTTT
CDR3 protein: CASSLGTPSFRTGELFF

clone size: .
J gene: TRBJ1-1
V gene: TRBV5-6
D gene: .
CDR3 DNA: TGTGCCAGCAGCTTAACAGGGAGGGTGGGGGGCACTGAAGCTTTCTTT
CDR3 protein: CASSLTGRVGGTEAFF

clone size: .
J gene: TRBJ2-7
V gene: TRBV19
D gene: .
CDR3 DNA: TGTGCCAGTAGTATAGCGGGGGTTGGGGTCTACGAGCAGTACTTC
CDR3 protein: CASSIAGVGVYEQYF

clone size: .
J gene: TRBJ2-3
V gene: TRBV7-8
D gene: .
CDR3 DNA: TGTGCCAGCAGCCCCGGACGCGCAGATACGCAGTATTTT
CDR3 protein: CASSPGRADTQYF

clone size: .
J gene: TRBJ2-1
V gene: TRBV10-3
D gene: .
CDR3 DNA: TGTGCCATCAGCGAACCCCGGATAGGGGATGAGCAGTTCTTC
CDR3 protein: CAISEPRIGDEQFF

clone size: .
J gene: TRBJ2-1
V gene: TRBV4-1
D gene: TRBD2
CDR3 DNA: TGCGCCAGCAGCCAGGCCGGGGGGGCCCGGCAGATTGAGCAGTTCTTC
CDR3 protein: CASSQAGGARQIEQFF

clone size: .
J gene: TRBJ1-2
V gene: TRBV4-3
D gene: .
CDR3 DNA: TGCGCCAGCAGCCAAGGAAGGGCTGCCTATGGCTACACCTTC
CDR3 protein: CASSQGRAAYGYTF

clone size: few
J gene: TRBJ1-4
V gene: TRBV4-3
D gene: .
CDR3 DNA: TGCGCCAGCAGCCAAGATAGCGGGGAAAAACTGTTTTTT
CDR3 protein: CASSQDSGEKLFF

clone size: few
J gene: TRBJ1-5
V gene: TRBV7-9
D gene: .
CDR3 DNA: TGTGCCAGCAGCCCAGGGAGCGGGAGTAATCAGCCCCAGCATTTT
CDR3 protein: CASSPGSGSNQPQHF

clone size: .
J gene: TRBJ1-6
V gene: TRBV9
D gene: .
CDR3 DNA: TGTGCCAGGACGTACGGGACCGAACCGACACCCCTCCACTTT
CDR3 protein: CARTYGTEPTPLHF

clone size: few
J gene: TRBJ1-5
V gene: TRBV30
D gene: .
CDR3 DNA: TGTGCCTGGAGCATGCCCCCCCAGCCCCAGCATTTT
CDR3 protein: CAWSMPPQPQHF

clone size: .
J gene: TRBJ2-7
V gene: TRBV18
D gene: .
CDR3 DNA: TGTGCCAGCTCCTTGACATCCCTCTACGAGCAGTACTTC
CDR3 protein: CASSLTSLYEQYF

clone size: once
J gene: TRBJ2-1
V gene: TRBV6-4
D gene: .
CDR3 DNA: TGTGCCAGCAGTGACTCAAGTTTCTCCTACAATGAGCAGTTCTTC
CDR3 protein: CASSDSSFSYNEQFF

clone size: .
J gene: TRBJ2-2
V gene: TRBV5-1
D gene: .
CDR3 DNA: TGCGCCAGCAGCTTGACCTCAGGGTTAGGCACCGGGGAGCTGTTTTTT
CDR3 protein: CASSLTSGLGTGELFF

clone size: .
J gene: TRBJ2-5
V gene: TRBV7-9
D gene: TRBD1
CDR3 DNA: TGTGCCAGCAGCCCCGAAGGGACAGACGAGACCCAGTACTTC
CDR3 protein: CASSPEGTDETQYF

clone size: .
J gene: TRBJ2-2
V gene: TRBV5-5
D gene: .
CDR3 DNA: TGTGCCAGCAGCACTAACACCGGGGAGCTGTTTTTT
CDR3 protein: CASSTNTGELFF

clone size: .
J gene: TRBJ1-2
V gene: TRBV20-1
D gene: .
CDR3 DNA: TGCAGTGCAGACCCGCGGGGCTACACCTTC
CDR3 protein: CSADPRGYTF

clone size: .
J gene: TRBJ1-2
V gene: TRBV5-1
D gene: .
CDR3 DNA: TGCGCCAGCAGCGCCGCTCGGGACGGACCTAACTATGGCTACACCTTC
CDR3 protein: CASSAARDGPNYGYTF